A selection of T cell receptor beta chains follows, all from one sample in a study of cytomegalovirus exposure and HLA in healthy donors. The data were produced by immunoSEQ multiplex PCR, yet TCRdb's version contains in-frame clones alone and is incomplete. The sample yields around 91,000 clones, roughly 78% seen once. The sequencing sample was made of PBMCs. The receptors were gathered from a male donor in good health and CMV-seropositive. Both conserved end residues are part of each CDR3. The D gene is left open where the match is weak. Size is stated for part of the rows, as once, few or many counts, or as a class when the clone is expanded.

j_call: TRBJ1-5; d_call: -; clone_size: few; v_call: TRBV30; cdr3_nt: TGTGCCTGGAGTCTGGGAGGATTGCCGCCCCAGCATTTT; cdr3_aa: CAWSLGGLPPQHF
j_call: TRBJ1-1; d_call: TRBD1; clone_size: -; v_call: TRBV19; cdr3_nt: TGTGCCAGTAGCTCGACCAGGACAGGGGGAGCTTTCTTT; cdr3_aa: CASSSTRTGGAFF
j_call: TRBJ1-2; d_call: TRBD1; clone_size: -; v_call: TRBV19; cdr3_nt: TGTGCCGGATCGGACAGGGGCCTCTATGGCTACACCTTC; cdr3_aa: CAGSDRGLYGYTF
j_call: TRBJ2-3; d_call: -; clone_size: -; v_call: TRBV7-9; cdr3_nt: TGTGCCAGCAGGCGGGACTCCACAGATACGCAGTATTTT; cdr3_aa: CASRRDSTDTQYF
j_call: TRBJ2-1; d_call: TRBD1; clone_size: once; v_call: TRBV5-1; cdr3_nt: TGCGCCAGCAGCGCGGGACAGGGGTTGGATGAGCAGTTCTTC; cdr3_aa: CASSAGQGLDEQFF
j_call: TRBJ2-7; d_call: -; clone_size: -; v_call: TRBV10-1; cdr3_nt: TGCGCCAGCAGGGGGAGGACCTACGAGCAGTACTTC; cdr3_aa: CASRGRTYEQYF
j_call: TRBJ2-7; d_call: TRBD2; clone_size: once; v_call: TRBV9; cdr3_nt: TGTGCCAGCAGCGGTGACGCTAGCGGGCCCTACGAGCAGTACTTC; cdr3_aa: CASSGDASGPYEQYF
j_call: TRBJ2-5; d_call: -; clone_size: -; v_call: TRBV7-2; cdr3_nt: TGTGCCAGCAGCTTAGATTTATGGGGGGTGGAAGAGACCCAGTACTTC; cdr3_aa: CASSLDLWGVEETQYF
j_call: TRBJ2-1; d_call: TRBD2; clone_size: -; v_call: TRBV4-2; cdr3_nt: TGTGCCAGCAGCCAAGTTACGGGAGGCTCCTACAATGAGCAGTTCTTC; cdr3_aa: CASSQVTGGSYNEQFF
j_call: TRBJ1-2; d_call: -; clone_size: -; v_call: TRBV19; cdr3_nt: TGTGCCACTCGATCGACGAGGGATCGGTATGGCTACACCTTC; cdr3_aa: CATRSTRDRYGYTF
j_call: TRBJ2-7; d_call: TRBD1; clone_size: -; v_call: TRBV11-2; cdr3_nt: TGTGCCAGCAGCTCGGGGACAGGGGGCGAGCAGTACTTC; cdr3_aa: CASSSGTGGEQYF
j_call: TRBJ2-7; d_call: TRBD1; clone_size: once; v_call: TRBV5-1; cdr3_nt: TGCGCCAGCAGCCTGAGACAGGGGAACTACGAGCAGTACTTC; cdr3_aa: CASSLRQGNYEQYF
j_call: TRBJ2-3; d_call: -; clone_size: -; v_call: TRBV7-2; cdr3_nt: TGTGCCAGCAGCCGACGGGGGAGCGACACAGATACGCAGTATTTT; cdr3_aa: CASSRRGSDTDTQYF
j_call: TRBJ2-7; d_call: -; clone_size: once; v_call: TRBV6-5; cdr3_nt: TGTGCCAGCAGTCCTCCCGGGAGGGGGCTGAACGAGCAGTACTTC; cdr3_aa: CASSPPGRGLNEQYF
j_call: TRBJ2-7; d_call: -; clone_size: -; v_call: TRBV18; cdr3_nt: TGTGCCAGCTCACCAGTAGGAGGGACCTACGAGCAGTACTTC; cdr3_aa: CASSPVGGTYEQYF
j_call: TRBJ2-3; d_call: -; clone_size: -; v_call: TRBV11-2; cdr3_nt: TGTGCCAGCAGCCCGATAGCGGGACAGGGAGATACGCAGTATTTT; cdr3_aa: CASSPIAGQGDTQYF
j_call: TRBJ2-7; d_call: TRBD2; clone_size: once; v_call: TRBV5-4; cdr3_nt: TGTGCCAGCAGCCCGGGACTAGCGGGATACGAGCAGTACTTC; cdr3_aa: CASSPGLAGYEQYF
j_call: TRBJ1-2; d_call: -; clone_size: few; v_call: TRBV20-1; cdr3_nt: TGCAGTCCCGGGAACTATGGCTACACCTTC; cdr3_aa: CSPGNYGYTF
j_call: TRBJ2-7; d_call: -; clone_size: few; v_call: TRBV4-1; cdr3_nt: TGCGCCAGCAGCCAGTCAAGGGGCCCAGACGAGCAGTACTTC; cdr3_aa: CASSQSRGPDEQYF
j_call: TRBJ1-1; d_call: TRBD1; clone_size: few; v_call: TRBV6-5; cdr3_nt: TGTGCCAGCAGTCGATGGACAGGGGGCGCGGAAGCTTTCTTT; cdr3_aa: CASSRWTGGAEAFF
j_call: TRBJ2-7; d_call: TRBD1; clone_size: -; v_call: TRBV4-1; cdr3_nt: TGCGCCAGCAGCCCATCCTCCGGGACAGGGGCCTACGAGCAGTACTTC; cdr3_aa: CASSPSSGTGAYEQYF
j_call: TRBJ2-3; d_call: -; clone_size: -; v_call: TRBV7-6; cdr3_nt: TGTGCCAGCAGCCAGCCACAGAACACAGATACGCAGTATTTT; cdr3_aa: CASSQPQNTDTQYF
j_call: TRBJ2-7; d_call: -; clone_size: -; v_call: TRBV10-3; cdr3_nt: TGTGCCATCAGTGTGAGCCCAGCAGGGAACGAGCAGTACTTC; cdr3_aa: CAISVSPAGNEQYF
j_call: TRBJ2-7; d_call: -; clone_size: -; v_call: TRBV10-2; cdr3_nt: TGCGCCAGCAGTGTGAGGCCCAGCGTTCGTGACGAGCAGTACTTC; cdr3_aa: CASSVRPSVRDEQYF
j_call: TRBJ2-3; d_call: -; clone_size: -; v_call: TRBV5-1; cdr3_nt: TGCGCCAGCAGCGGCCCTTTGAGCACAGATACGCAGTATTTT; cdr3_aa: CASSGPLSTDTQYF
j_call: TRBJ2-7; d_call: -; clone_size: -; v_call: TRBV5-8; cdr3_nt: TGTGCCAGCAGCTTACAGGGCTACGAGCAGTACTTC; cdr3_aa: CASSLQGYEQYF
j_call: TRBJ2-1; d_call: -; clone_size: -; v_call: TRBV4-2; cdr3_nt: TGTGCCAGCAGCCCCCTAGGACCCTCTAGGGGTGGTGAGCAGTTCTTC; cdr3_aa: CASSPLGPSRGGEQFF
j_call: TRBJ2-7; d_call: -; clone_size: few; v_call: TRBV6-6; cdr3_nt: TGTGCCAGCAGTTTCAACAGAGAGCTCGAGCAGTACTTC; cdr3_aa: CASSFNRELEQYF
j_call: TRBJ1-1; d_call: -; clone_size: -; v_call: TRBV27; cdr3_nt: TGTGCCAGCAACTCTCAACAGGGCGGTCGCACTGAAGCTTTCTTT; cdr3_aa: CASNSQQGGRTEAFF
j_call: TRBJ2-6; d_call: -; clone_size: -; v_call: TRBV18; cdr3_nt: TGTGCCAGCTCACCGCTCCGGGACACTAACTCTGGGGCCAACGTCCTGACTTTC; cdr3_aa: CASSPLRDTNSGANVLTF
j_call: TRBJ2-5; d_call: -; clone_size: -; v_call: TRBV2; cdr3_nt: TGTGCCAGCAGTGATCTGGGCTCTAAAGAGACCCAGTACTTC; cdr3_aa: CASSDLGSKETQYF
j_call: TRBJ2-4; d_call: -; clone_size: -; v_call: TRBV28; cdr3_nt: TGTGCCAGCAGTTTATCGACAGGCGCCAAAAACATTCAGTACTTC; cdr3_aa: CASSLSTGAKNIQYF
j_call: TRBJ2-7; d_call: TRBD1; clone_size: -; v_call: TRBV29-1; cdr3_nt: TGCAGCGGAAACAGGGGGCCGAACGAGCAGTACTTC; cdr3_aa: CSGNRGPNEQYF
j_call: TRBJ2-7; d_call: -; clone_size: -; v_call: TRBV11-2; cdr3_nt: TGTGCCAGCAGCTCCCCGAAGTTGAGCCACGAGCAGTACTTC; cdr3_aa: CASSSPKLSHEQYF
j_call: TRBJ1-5; d_call: -; clone_size: -; v_call: TRBV4-2; cdr3_nt: TGTGCCAGCAGCCAAGTTGGAATCAGGGGCCCTAATGGGCCCCAGCATTTT; cdr3_aa: CASSQVGIRGPNGPQHF
j_call: TRBJ2-7; d_call: -; clone_size: -; v_call: TRBV2; cdr3_nt: TGTGCCAGCAGTGAACAGGGCAGGGTCTACGAGCAGTACTTC; cdr3_aa: CASSEQGRVYEQYF
j_call: TRBJ1-2; d_call: -; clone_size: -; v_call: TRBV5-1; cdr3_nt: TGCGCCAGCAGCCTTACTGAGAACTATGGCTACACCTTC; cdr3_aa: CASSLTENYGYTF
j_call: TRBJ1-6; d_call: TRBD1; clone_size: -; v_call: TRBV30; cdr3_nt: TGTGCCTGGAGTGCTGGACAGGTATCACCCCTCCACTTT; cdr3_aa: CAWSAGQVSPLHF
j_call: TRBJ2-7; d_call: -; clone_size: -; v_call: TRBV28; cdr3_nt: TGTGCCAGCAGTACCTGGGCGGGTACCTACGAGCAGTACTTC; cdr3_aa: CASSTWAGTYEQYF
j_call: TRBJ2-1; d_call: TRBD2; clone_size: -; v_call: TRBV5-1; cdr3_nt: TGCGCCAGCAGCTTGGTTCTAGCGGGATTTCAAGCGGATGAGCAGTTCTTC; cdr3_aa: CASSLVLAGFQADEQFF
j_call: TRBJ2-7; d_call: TRBD2; clone_size: -; v_call: TRBV18; cdr3_nt: TGTGCCAGCTCACCTAGCGGGAGGGCCTACGAGCAGTACTTC; cdr3_aa: CASSPSGRAYEQYF
j_call: TRBJ2-5; d_call: TRBD1; clone_size: -; v_call: TRBV2; cdr3_nt: TGTGCCAGCAGTGCGAGGGGGCAATCGGCAGAGACCCAGTACTTC; cdr3_aa: CASSARGQSAETQYF
j_call: TRBJ2-1; d_call: -; clone_size: -; v_call: TRBV9; cdr3_nt: TGTGCCAGCAGCGTAGGCGGGCTCTCCTACAATGAGCAGTTCTTC; cdr3_aa: CASSVGGLSYNEQFF
j_call: TRBJ2-5; d_call: TRBD2; clone_size: few; v_call: TRBV4-3; cdr3_nt: TGCGCCAGCAGCCAAGATCCGGCTAGCGGGTGGCAGTACTTC; cdr3_aa: CASSQDPASGWQYF
j_call: TRBJ2-1; d_call: -; clone_size: -; v_call: TRBV27; cdr3_nt: TGTGCCAGCCGGGACTCCTCCTACAATGAGCAGTTCTTC; cdr3_aa: CASRDSSYNEQFF
j_call: TRBJ2-5; d_call: TRBD2; clone_size: -; v_call: TRBV5-6; cdr3_nt: TGTGCCAGCAGCTTGGTGACTAGCGGGAGTCTCCGAGAGACCCAGTACTTC; cdr3_aa: CASSLVTSGSLRETQYF
j_call: TRBJ2-1; d_call: -; clone_size: -; v_call: TRBV10-3; cdr3_nt: TGTGCCATCAGTGAGTCGAGTGTTGGTCTTGTGGTCAGGAAAAATGAGCAGTTCTTC; cdr3_aa: CAISESSVGLVVRKNEQFF
j_call: TRBJ1-1; d_call: -; clone_size: -; v_call: TRBV29-1; cdr3_nt: TGCAGCGCGTCCAGGGGAAACACTGAAGCTTTCTTT; cdr3_aa: CSASRGNTEAFF
j_call: TRBJ2-1; d_call: TRBD2; clone_size: -; v_call: TRBV9; cdr3_nt: TGTGCCAGCAGCGTACCACTAGCGGCTAACTACAATGAGCAGTTCTTC; cdr3_aa: CASSVPLAANYNEQFF
j_call: TRBJ2-5; d_call: -; clone_size: -; v_call: TRBV27; cdr3_nt: TGTGCCAGCAGCGTTGGCGGGTCTGAGACCCAGTACTTC; cdr3_aa: CASSVGGSETQYF
j_call: TRBJ2-3; d_call: -; clone_size: -; v_call: TRBV19; cdr3_nt: TGTGCCAGTAGTATAGCACCTAGCGCCGGTACGCAGTATTTT; cdr3_aa: CASSIAPSAGTQYF